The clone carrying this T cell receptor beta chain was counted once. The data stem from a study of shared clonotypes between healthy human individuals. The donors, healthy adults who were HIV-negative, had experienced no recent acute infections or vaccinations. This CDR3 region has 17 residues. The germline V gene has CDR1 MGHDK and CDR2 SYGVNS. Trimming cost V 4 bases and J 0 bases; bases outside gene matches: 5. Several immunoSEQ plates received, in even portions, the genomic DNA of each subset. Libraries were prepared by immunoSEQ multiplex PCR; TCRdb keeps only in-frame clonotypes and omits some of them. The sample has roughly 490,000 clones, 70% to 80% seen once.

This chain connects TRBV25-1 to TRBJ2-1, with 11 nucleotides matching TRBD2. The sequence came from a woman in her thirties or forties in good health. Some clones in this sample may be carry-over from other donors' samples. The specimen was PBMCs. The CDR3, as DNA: TGTGCCAGCAGTGCGGCTAGCGGGAGGAGCTCCTACAATGAGCAGTTCTTC. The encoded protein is CASSAASGRSSYNEQFF.